The clone carrying this T cell receptor beta chain was detected ten times or more. Its matching antigen is unknown. Both RNA and DNA were isolated together from around 20-30 mg of bulk tissue that had not been sorted. Surgery removed the patients' primary liver carcinoma. CDR1 and CDR2 (germline): GTSNPN, SVGIG (reference sequence). V was clipped by 1 base and J by 0 bases, with 13 bases between them. The CDR3 runs to 16 residues. This sample is drawn from a study of tumor-infiltrating lymphocytes in primary liver carcinoma. In the study overall: Sample yields of productive TCRbeta reads, ranging from roughly 3.65 to 8 million, were similar across tissue types.

From about 530 ng total RNA, TCR beta cDNA was generated with a primer in the constant region. ARM-PCR was slightly modified, and three nested multiplex PCR rounds with it gave rise to the TCR beta libraries. With TRBV1-TRBV30 forward primers and a C-beta reverse primer, the first two PCR rounds were run for around 10 cycles each. MiXCR was run by TCRdb on the multiplex PCR reads, yielding one entry per CDR3 protein. The table lists 150,000 to 200,000 distinct CDR3 sequences, about 82% of them singletons. The study, taken as a whole, reports: Only about 7.5-24% of top clones showed up in all five tumor regions. Tumor region pairs shared more overlap than did tumor-adjacent and tumor-blood pairs.

The V call is TRBV30, the J call TRBJ2-1; D gene uncertain. The source of this sequence is a man between 40 and 49 years old with primary liver carcinoma and hepatitis B virus infection. Sequenced input: tumor tissue from primary liver carcinoma. The CDR3 loop is CAWSGSTANSYNEQFF. The CDR3 nucleotides read TGTGCCTGGAGTGGCTCGACTGCCAACTCCTACAATGAGCAGTTCTTC.